These 12 T cell receptor beta chains were all obtained from the same sample, sequenced in a study of blood T cells in healthy people across ages. Primers used in a second PCR of about 7 to 11 cycles were a sample-barcoded 5' primer and a J-beta primer mix. TCRdb fed the 5' RACE reads into MiXCR, producing one record per CDR3 protein. The repertoire holds hundreds of thousands of distinct CDR3 sequences, with roughly 64% as singletons. The specimen sequenced was blood. These receptors originate from a man aged 30 to 45 in good health.

The chain couples TRBV10-3 to TRBJ2-1; a possible D gene is TRBD2 (5 bases). Trimming shortened V by 7 bases and J by 4 bases, and 14 bases separated the two germline ends. Germline lookup yields CDR1 ENHRY and CDR2 SYGVKD. The CDR3 totals 14 residues. This CDR3 reads CAITPAGEYNEQFF. In DNA, the CDR3 is TGTGCCATCACCCCAGCCGGGGAATACAATGAGCAGTTCTTC.

The chain has TRBV7-2 and TRBJ2-5; TRBD2 matches 8 bases. Per germline, CDR1 SGHTA and CDR2 FQGNSA. This CDR3 has 18 amino acids. Trimming took 5 bases from V and 5 from J; bases not matched to a gene: 19. The CDR3 sequence is CASSQRTSGGARGETQYF. The CDR3 DNA is TGTGCCAGCAGCCAACGAACTAGCGGCGGGGCTCGAGGGGAGACCCAGTACTTC.

The chain joins TRBV18 to TRBJ1-2, with D hard to call. The V end lost 3 bases, the J end lost 8 bases, and 19 bases lay between the germline ends. The germline CDR1 and CDR2 sequences are KGHSH and LQKENI. The CDR3 runs to 15 residues. DNA of the CDR3: TGTGCCAGCTCACCGACCCCACCACCGGTAGGAGGCTACACCTTC. The encoded protein is CASSPTPPPVGGYTF.

The chain links TRBV3-1 to TRBJ2-3; TRBD2 agrees at 11 bases. The CDR3 is 16 amino acids. The germline gives CDR1 LGHDT, CDR2 YNNKEL (reference sequence). The J segment lost 5 bases and the V segment lost 3 bases, leaving 7 bases of the junction unmatched. CDR3 DNA: TGTGCCAGCAGCCAGACTAGCGGGACTCGTGGAGATACGCAGTATTTT. It translates to CASSQTSGTRGDTQYF.

This chain joins TRBV29-1 and TRBJ1-2, with 9 positions matching TRBD1. The V gene's germline CDR1 is SQVTM and CDR2 ANQGSEA. V was pared by 0 bases and J by 6 bases, with 5 bases of the junction left unmatched. The CDR3 length is 14 residues. CDR3 DNA sequence: TGCAGCGTTGAAGATAACACAGGGGGCAATGGCTACACCTTC. Amino acid sequence: CSVEDNTGGNGYTF. The entire variable domain, with the rest obtained from reference TRBV29-1 and TRBJ1-2, is as follows: SAVISQKPSRDICQRGTSLTIQCQVDSQVTMMFWYRQQPGQSLTLIATANQGSEATYESGFVIDKFPISRPNLTFSTLTVSNMSPEDSSIYLCSVEDNTGGNGYTFGSGTRLTVV.

The V call is TRBV6-2 or TRBV6-3, the J call TRBJ2-4, with D hard to call. The CDR3 extends over 12 amino acids. Germline loops: CDR1 MNHEY, CDR2 SVGEGT. V was pared by 5 bases and J by 9 bases, with 11 bases between. The CDR3 sequence: CASSPPRGIQYF. The CDR3 coding sequence is TGTGCCAGCAGTCCTCCCCGTGGCATTCAGTACTTC.

This rearrangement joins TRBV7-9 to TRBJ2-7; TRBD1 matches 9 bases. In germline, CDR1 is SEHNR, CDR2 FQNEAQ (reference sequence). This CDR3 comprises 14 residues. V shed 4 bases, J shed 3 bases, and the junction held 4 bases outside the gene matches. As DNA, the CDR3 is TGTGCCAGCAGCTCACAGGGGGCTGGCTACGAGCAGTACTTC. Translation: CASSSQGAGYEQYF. Supplemented by reference TRBV7-9 and TRBJ2-7, the full variable domain reads DTGVSQNPRHKITKRGQNVTFRCDPISEHNRLYWYRQTLGQGPEFLTYFQNEAQLEKSRLLSDRFSAERPKGSFSTLEIQRTEQGDSAMYLCASSSQGAGYEQYFGPGTRLTVT.

V and J are TRBV10-3 and TRBJ1-2, with D possibly matching TRBD1 (5 bases). The V and J ends lost 7 bases and 6 bases respectively, with 18 bases between them. CDR1 and CDR2 from the germline V gene are ENHRY and SYGVKD. The CDR3 runs 14 residues. Written as DNA, the CDR3 is TGTGCCATCAATGCCGGGGGTAATTGGGATGGCTACACCTTC. This sequence encodes CAINAGGNWDGYTF.

This clonotype came up a few times. The chain is built from TRBV20-1 and TRBJ2-5, with 9 bases lining up with TRBD2. The CDR3 consists of 15 residues. In germline, CDR1 is DFQATT, CDR2 SNEGSKA (reference sequence). After removal of 0 bases from V and 3 bases from J, the junction contained 5 bases not matched to a gene. The CDR3 loop reads CSARDWTSAEETQYF. The DNA of the CDR3 is TGCAGTGCTAGAGATTGGACTAGCGCGGAAGAGACCCAGTACTTC.

The CDR3 coding sequence is TGCAGCGTTGAAGATCGAACACGAGACAGAGCTTACGAGCAGTACTTC. As protein: CSVEDRTRDRAYEQYF. This chain joins TRBV29-1 and TRBJ2-7, with TRBD1 as a possible D gene (5 bases). V shed 0 bases and J shed 4 bases, with 19 bases lying between them. The germline gives CDR1 SQVTM, CDR2 ANQGSEA. CDR3 size: 16 residues.

This clonotype has only a few counts. This may stem from a read error, because a much larger clone lies one nucleotide away. This chain joins TRBV4-2 and TRBJ2-7; D gene ambiguous. Trimming pared 6 bases from V and 0 bases from J, leaving 12 bases between. CDR1 is LGHNA and CDR2 is YNFKEQ in the germline V gene. CDR3 length equals 14 residues. The CDR3 DNA follows: TGTGCCAGCAGGGCCGAGTGGAGCTCCTACGAGCAGTACTTC. Translating gives CASRAEWSSYEQYF.

As regards this clonotype: A junction end diverges from the germline sequence, so it may reflect a read error. The chain uses TRBV4-1 and TRBJ2-7; D may match TRBD1 or TRBD2 (5 bases each). The end of the DNA is better explained by TRBJ2-5, so the J call may be wrong. The CDR3 consists of 15 residues. In germline, CDR1 is MGHRA, CDR2 YSYEKL. CDR3 amino acids: CASSQVLGPAETQYF. The DNA for the CDR3 is TGCGCCAGCAGTCAAGTGCTGGGACCTGCGGAGACCCAGTACTTC.